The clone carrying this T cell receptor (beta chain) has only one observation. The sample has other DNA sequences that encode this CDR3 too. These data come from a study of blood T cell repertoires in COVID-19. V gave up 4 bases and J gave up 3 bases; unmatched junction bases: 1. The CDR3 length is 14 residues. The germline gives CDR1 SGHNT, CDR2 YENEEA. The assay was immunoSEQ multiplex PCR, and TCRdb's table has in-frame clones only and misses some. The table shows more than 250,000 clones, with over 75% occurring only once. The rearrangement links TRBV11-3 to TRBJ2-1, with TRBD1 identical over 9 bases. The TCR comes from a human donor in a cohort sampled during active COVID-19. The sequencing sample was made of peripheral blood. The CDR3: CASSSGQGYNEQFF. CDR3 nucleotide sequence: TGTGCCAGCAGCTCGGGACAGGGCTACAATGAGCAGTTCTTC.